This TCR beta chain was sequenced in a study of blood T cell repertoires in COVID-19 (dated by TCRdb to the early 2020s). About the investigation overall: Samples from collaborators originated in the United States, Italy and Spain and spanned both the acute and convalescent phases of COVID-19. The prospective study material was composed of cDNA or gDNA derived from T cells, B-cell-depleted T cells, or PBMCs. Deeply sampled blood TCRbeta repertoires from subjects exposed to, actively infected with, or recovered from COVID-19 were included in the dataset. A freely available public database, intended as a resource for researchers studying the immune response to SARS-CoV-2, is where the repertoires were released. The samples were drawn from two sources: the first 160 participants of the ongoing ImmuneRACE study, and fewer than 1,500 subjects contributed by 6 global collaborators. Sample metadata almost always included a de-identified subject ID, COVID-19 status, age in years and sex. Where available, HLA class I and class II types were obtained from metadata supplied by the sample provider rather than from assay-based typing. Study-wide findings and limitations: How much clinical and demographic metadata was included differed by source and by participant, and the metadata was provided uncurated.

TCRbeta CDR3 regions were amplified from genomic DNA using the immunoSEQ Assay, a bias-controlled multiplex PCR. Under the source paper's analysis protocol: The number of nucleated cells in each sample was estimated from the amplification of reference gene primers within the assay. To quantify the absolute abundance of each unique TCRbeta CDR3 rearrangement, sequence reads were collapsed and filtered. For each sample, productive Simpson clonality was calculated as the square root of Simpson's diversity index across productive rearrangements. In TCRdb, the immuneACCESS table is reduced to in-frame sequences with V and J assigned. These tables do not hold every clone; where another copy was compared, an unresolved V gene accounts for under half, and the others remain unexplained. That table supplies the V and J calls and clone size; D and trimming were determined from the DNA. The sample includes around 250,000 clones, with approximately 85% observed a single time. The ten top clones hold around 12% of the sample.

About this clone: No antigen is known for it. No base quality values were provided; no much bigger clone lies one nucleotide off.

Whole blood was collected in K2EDTA tubes by collaborating institutions according to the institutions' own protocols. For TCRbeta analysis, collaborator samples were shipped as frozen whole blood, as isolated PBMCs, or as DNA extracted from either sample type. The TCR was taken from a man older than 75 with acute or convalescent COVID-19. Sequenced input: peripheral blood.

The nucleotides are TGTGCCAGCAGCGGACAGACTAGCAATCAGCCCCAGCATTTT. Its translation is CASSGQTSNQPQHF. Recombination linked TRBV6-5 to TRBJ1-5; the D gene is possibly TRBD1, with 6 bases matching. Between the V and J ends, shortened by 6 bases and 0 bases respectively, the junction contains 9 bases. The cysteine opens and the phenylalanine closes a CDR3 of 14 amino acids. Only the CDR3 part of the read is kept: 42 bases, read in frame from the first base. The germline V gene sets CDR1 to MNHEY and CDR2 to SVGAGI.